This T cell receptor (beta chain) was sequenced in a study of blood T cell repertoires in COVID-19. The wider study: COVID-19 samples collected from the United States, Italy and Spain covered acute and convalescent phases.

Trimming pared 3 bases from V and 0 bases from J, leaving 12 bases between. This CDR3 is 16 amino acids long. Germline values: CDR1 MDHEN, CDR2 SYDVKM. Repertoires were generated with immunoSEQ multiplex PCR, while TCRdb's copy carries only in-frame clones and drops some. The sample has around 270,000 clones, around 81% seen once. Seattle patient enrollment occurred during active infection, with longitudinal follow-up thereafter. The rearrangement uses TRBV28 and TRBJ1-3; D remains ambiguous. The TCR comes from a person aged 70 to 85 with COVID-19, enrolled during active disease. Sequenced input: peripheral blood. This CDR3 is CASSFDVSPSGNTIYF. CDR3 DNA sequence: TGTGCCAGCAGTTTCGATGTGAGTCCCTCTGGAAACACCATATATTTT.